The T cell receptor beta chain under discussion was sequenced for a study of T cell changes during pregnancy in multiple sclerosis. Some clones are missing from TCRdb's copy, which holds only in-frame ones; the method was immunoSEQ multiplex PCR. The table lists some 85,000 clones, nearly 95% of them singletons. The CDR3 runs 17 residues. Germline V lookup: CDR1 MDHEN, CDR2 SYDVKM. After removal of 5 bases from V and 0 bases from J, the junction contained 11 bases not matched to a gene. The sequences come from peripheral blood, collected in the second trimester of pregnancy. The sequence derives from a female donor with multiple sclerosis, enrolled in a pregnancy study. The chain couples TRBV28 to TRBJ1-1; TRBD1 agrees at 8 bases. The CDR3 is CASSPQGAMGLNTEAFF. The CDR3 DNA is TGTGCCAGCAGTCCCCAGGGGGCCATGGGCTTGAACACTGAAGCTTTCTTT.